Sequencing of this T cell receptor (beta chain) was carried out in a study of shared clonotypes between healthy human individuals. Researchers divided each subset's genomic DNA evenly across several immunoSEQ plates. Authors' data handling: Because ImmunoSEQ provided only junction sequences with no quality scores, the filtering differed. Using immunoSEQ multiplex PCR, the repertoire was profiled, and TCRdb retains in-frame clones only, with some absent. V and J calls and clone size follow that table, whereas D and trimming were derived from the DNA. The table shows roughly 2,500,000 clones, with 90% to 95% occurring only once. Subsets obtained from CD4+ cells comprised CD45RA+ naive and CD45RA-negative memory cells. A remark on this clone: Its antigen is not known.

Study-wide points: The sole specimen, blood, was sampled, and tissue repertoires likely differ.

The CDR3 spans 14 residues. CDR1 SGHRS and CDR2 YFSETQ come from the germline V gene. V was clipped by 0 bases and J by 8 bases, with 12 bases between them. Sequenced sample: naive CD4+ T cells from PBMCs. Indicated subset: CD45RA+ positively selected. This TCR came from a man between 18 and 29 years old in good health. Some clones in this sample may be carry-over from other donors' samples. The chain carries TRBV5-1 and TRBJ2-1; D may be TRBD2 (6 bases). CDR3: CASSLVAVGDEQFF. In DNA form, the CDR3 reads TGCGCCAGCAGCTTGGTAGCGGTCGGTGATGAGCAGTTCTTC.